These 26 T cell receptor beta chains were sequenced from one sample in a study of monozygotic twins with inflammatory bowel disease. TCRdb re-called the 5' RACE reads and catalogs CDR3 proteins one per entry, DNA excluded. The ten top clones account for 1.9%, within a sample of over 90,000 distinct CDR3 sequences. The sequenced material came from blood. These receptors were collected from a human donor with ulcerative colitis or Crohn's disease, or a healthy co-twin of an affected twin (not recorded which).

The chain has TRBV20-1 and TRBJ2-1. The CDR3 has 18 amino acids. In germline, CDR1 is DFQATT, CDR2 SNEGSKA (reference sequence). The CDR3 is CSARSPSGNAFLGNEQFF.

The genes are TRBV14 and TRBJ2-6; absent DNA, TCRdb's TRBD1 call cannot be checked. The CDR3 runs 16 residues. Germline V gene data show CDR1 as SGHDN and CDR2 as FVKESK. The CDR3 region is CASSQERGPGANVLTF.

The V call is TRBV6-6, the J call TRBJ2-5. Germline V lookup: CDR1 MNHNY, CDR2 SVGAGI (reference sequence). The CDR3 is made up of 12 amino acids. The CDR3 sequence: CASSLLTETQYF.

J is TRBJ1-1 and V is TRBV10-1. The CDR3 is made up of 14 amino acids. Germline V gene sequence: CDR1 WNHNN, CDR2 SYGVQD (reference sequence). CDR3 sequence reads: CASSGGVLNTEAFF.

V usage is TRBV29-1 and J usage is TRBJ2-1; TCRdb lists TRBD1, though no DNA is available to test this call. The CDR3 contains 13 residues. Germline values: CDR1 SQVTM, CDR2 ANQGSEA. This CDR3 reads CSGGGTGALEQFF.

The chain employs TRBV30 and TRBJ2-1; TCRdb names TRBD1, which stays unverified in the absence of DNA. In germline, CDR1 is GTSNPN, CDR2 SVGIG (reference sequence). This CDR3 has 15 amino acids. The CDR3 sequence is CAWTTGGSSYNEQFF.

The rearrangement links TRBV9 to TRBJ2-1; TCRdb calls TRBD2, which cannot be checked without DNA. The length of the CDR3 is 17 residues. Germline V lookup: CDR1 SGDLS, CDR2 YYNGEE. The CDR3 is CASSETPTSLLKAEQFF. Full variable domain (missing parts from reference TRBV9 and TRBJ2-1): DSGVTQTPKHLITATGQRVTLRCSPRSGDLSVYWYQQSLDQGLQFLIQYYNGEERAKGNILERFSAQQFPDLHSELNLSSLELGDSALYFCASSETPTSLLKAEQFFGPGTRLTVL.

This chain connects TRBV30 to TRBJ1-1; TCRdb reports TRBD1, a call that lacks DNA to check it against. The CDR3 length is 15 residues. Germline V lookup: CDR1 GTSNPN, CDR2 SVGIG (reference sequence). CDR3: CAWSAWYRDSAEAFF.

The genes are TRBV27 and TRBJ2-7; TCRdb outputs TRBD1, but without DNA this stays unchecked. CDR1 is MNHEY and CDR2 is SMNVEV in the germline V gene (reference sequence). The CDR3 is 15 amino acids. CDR3 region: CASIQWGQGSYEQYF.

The chain couples TRBV7-9 to TRBJ2-5. Germline CDR1 is SEHNR and CDR2 is FQNEAQ (reference sequence). The CDR3 has 12 residues. The CDR3: CASSPKGETQYF.

The CDR3 loop is CASRSRGGTEAFF. The chain employs TRBV6-5 and TRBJ1-1. The CDR3 covers 13 residues. Germline V gene lookup returns CDR1 MNHEY and CDR2 SVGAGI.

The gene calls are TRBV30 and TRBJ1-2; with no DNA, the TCRdb D assignment of TRBD1 cannot be verified. The CDR3 contains 12 residues. CDR1 and CDR2 (germline): GTSNPN, SVGIG (reference sequence). CDR3 sequence: CAWGGGRGGYTF.

The genes are TRBV6-2 or TRBV6-3 and TRBJ2-1; the TCRdb D gene call, TRBD2, has no DNA to confirm it. The CDR3 runs to 13 residues. CDR1 is MNHEY, CDR2 SVGEGT, per germline. The CDR3 loop is CASSERGVAEQFF.

The chain carries TRBV28 and TRBJ2-7; as DNA is missing, the TRBD2 call by TCRdb cannot be tested. The CDR3 is 16 residues long. CDR1 is MDHEN and CDR2 is SYDVKM in the germline V gene. The CDR3 loop is CASRGLASVVVYEQYF.

The gene calls are TRBV7-2 and TRBJ2-2; the TCRdb call, TRBD1, lacks DNA for checking. Per germline, CDR1 SGHTA and CDR2 FQGNSA. This CDR3 has 15 residues. The CDR3 protein is CASSMTGLNTGELFF.

This rearrangement joins TRBV15 to TRBJ2-3; without DNA, the TCRdb call of TRBD2 cannot be checked. The CDR3 is 17 residues long. Per germline, CDR1 LNHNV and CDR2 YYDKDF (reference sequence). The CDR3 loop is CATSRGGLAERTDTQYF.

The chain recombines TRBV7-2 with TRBJ2-3; TCRdb's D gene call, TRBD1, goes unchecked for lack of DNA. The germline V gene encodes CDR1 SGHTA and CDR2 FQGNSA. The CDR3 covers 12 residues. Here the CDR3 reads CASSLEGHAQYF.

The genes are TRBV28 and TRBJ2-7; TCRdb selects TRBD1, and the lack of DNA leaves this call unchecked. This CDR3 is 14 amino acids long. Germline CDR1 is MDHEN and CDR2 is SYDVKM. This CDR3 is CASTTGGLTYEQYF.

The J gene is TRBJ2-5, the V gene TRBV6-1; TCRdb gives TRBD2 as the D gene, but with no DNA this cannot be confirmed. CDR1 MNHNS and CDR2 SASEGT come from the germline V gene. There are 15 residues in the CDR3. The chain's CDR3 is CASSSREGRTETQYF.

The chain uses TRBV4-3 and TRBJ2-5; TCRdb gives TRBD1 as the D gene, but with no DNA this cannot be confirmed. The length of the CDR3 is 17 residues. Germline loops: CDR1 LGHNA, CDR2 YSLEER. This CDR3 is CASSHLASGGAEGTQYF.

The chain recombines TRBV4-3 with TRBJ2-7; TCRdb calls TRBD1, which cannot be checked without DNA. There are 14 residues in the CDR3. Per germline, CDR1 LGHNA and CDR2 YSLEER. The CDR3 reads CASSQEGGTYEQYF.

The J gene is TRBJ2-7, the V gene TRBV25-1; TCRdb selects TRBD1, and the lack of DNA leaves this call unchecked. In germline, CDR1 is MGHDK, CDR2 SYGVNS. The CDR3 consists of 15 residues. The CDR3 loop reads CASSAAGTGYHEQYF.

The V call is TRBV3-1, the J call TRBJ1-6; without DNA, the TCRdb call of TRBD1 cannot be checked. In germline, CDR1 is LGHDT, CDR2 YNNKEL (reference sequence). CDR3 length: 22 amino acids. The CDR3 loop is CASSHFYGDARYDGSYNSPLHF.

The V gene is TRBV7-8, the J gene TRBJ2-7. This CDR3 contains 14 residues. Germline V gene sequence: CDR1 SGHVS, CDR2 FQNEAQ. The CDR3 protein is CASSPPFRSFEQYF.

The rearrangement joins TRBV10-3 to TRBJ1-1; TCRdb's D call of TRBD1 is untestable without DNA. Germline V gene sequence: CDR1 ENHRY, CDR2 SYGVKD. The CDR3 is 14 residues long. The CDR3 loop reads CAISVTALRNEAFF.

The chain's CDR3 is CASSWTGTLTQYF. This chain uses TRBV7-9 with TRBJ2-3; TCRdb calls TRBD1, which cannot be checked without DNA. This CDR3 comprises 13 residues. CDR1 SEHNR and CDR2 FQNEAQ come from the germline V gene (reference sequence).